The sequence of this T cell receptor beta chain was determined in a study of tumor and adjacent non-tumor tissue in lung cancer. The study, taken as a whole, reports: Tumor tissue had significantly higher TCR diversity than normal lung. Tumor repertoires had a smaller top 100 clone share than normal lung.

The library came from three nested PCR rounds adapted from ARM-PCR protocols. TCRdb reanalysed the multiplex PCR reads using MiXCR and keeps one entry per CDR3 protein. Seen here are over 100,000 distinct CDR3 sequences, 75% observed once, and the top ten hold about 39%. No cell sorting was done before RNA was extracted from the tissue. In regard to this clonotype: Its antigen is unidentified. One junction end disagrees with the germline gene, perhaps due to a read error.

Germline values: CDR1 MNHEY, CDR2 SVGEGT. CDR3 length: 15 residues. The sequence was collected from a woman aged 60-70 years with non-small cell lung cancer. The sample consisted of lung tumor tissue. The gene calls are TRBV6-2 or TRBV6-3 and TRBJ2-3, with D possibly matching TRBD1 (6 bases). Written as DNA, the CDR3 is TGTGCCAGCAGTTACTTGGGGACGAGGACAGATACGCAATATTTT. It specifies CASSYLGTRTDTQYF.